The next 30 T cell receptor beta chains were all read from a single sample in a study of T cell responses to AZD1222 COVID-19 vaccine. Profiled with immunoSEQ multiplex PCR; TCRdb holds only in-frame clones, not every one. The top ten clones hold 8% to 9.5% of a sample with 87,000 or so clones, about 90% of them seen once. The source was peripheral blood, collected on day 0 of AZD1222 vaccination. Receptors were obtained from an adult in good health.

The gene calls are TRBV3-1 (or the pseudogene TRBV3-2) and TRBJ1-6; the match to TRBD1 covers 7 bases. V lost 0 bases, J lost 17 bases, and 7 bases stayed unmatched. The CDR3 contains 13 residues. Germline V lookup: CDR1 LGHDT, CDR2 YNNKEL (reference sequence). In DNA, the CDR3 is TGTGCCAGCAGCCAAGAGAGGGACAGCAAAGTCCACTTT. This encodes CASSQERDSKVHF.

The rearrangement joins TRBV9 to TRBJ1-2, with 8 bases lining up with TRBD1. Germline V gene sequence: CDR1 SGDLS, CDR2 YYNGEE. Trimming removed 3 bases from V and 8 bases from J; junction bases left unmatched: 3. CDR3 length: 12 residues. As DNA, the CDR3 is TGTGCCAGCAGCGCAGGGGGCGGAGGCTACACCTTC. Amino acids: CASSAGGGGYTF.

J is TRBJ1-5 and V is TRBV10-3; D perhaps matches TRBD1 (6 bases). The CDR3 has 14 amino acids. Germline assignment: CDR1 ENHRY and CDR2 SYGVKD. The ends were cut back, 10 bases at V and 7 bases at J, with 20 bases in the middle. The CDR3 sequence: CATSTVGAEQPQHF. The CDR3 coding sequence is TGTGCCACCTCTACGGTGGGGGCGGAACAGCCCCAGCATTTT.

This clone came up once. V is TRBV5-6 and J is TRBJ1-6, with D tentatively TRBD1 (6 bases). The germline gives CDR1 SGHDT, CDR2 YYEEEE. This CDR3 contains 14 residues. Trimming took 1 base from V and 7 from J, leaving 9 bases between them. The CDR3 DNA reads TGTGCCAGCAGCTTGAGGGGGGGGAATTCACCCCTCCACTTT. It is translated as CASSLRGGNSPLHF. The full variable domain, its missing parts supplied by reference TRBV5-6 and TRBJ1-6, is DAGVTQSPTHLIKTRGQQVTLRCSPKSGHDTVSWYQQALGQGPQFIFQYYEEEERQRGNFPDRFSGHQFPNYSSELNVNALLLGDSALYLCASSLRGGNSPLHFGNGTRLTVT.

The chain uses TRBV7-2 and TRBJ1-3; D might be TRBD1 (5 bases). Germline V gene lookup returns CDR1 SGHTA and CDR2 FQGNSA. Trimming removed 6 bases at V and 6 bases at J, with 21 bases between. This CDR3 comprises 16 residues. The chain's CDR3 is CASRRQPWDSQNTIYF. The CDR3 DNA follows: TGTGCCAGCAGGAGACAGCCTTGGGACTCTCAAAACACCATATATTTT.

V usage is TRBV4-1 and J usage is TRBJ1-2; D possibly corresponds to TRBD1 (6 bases). The CDR3 totals 13 residues. V lost 1 base and J lost 6, with 9 bases in between. Per germline, CDR1 MGHRA and CDR2 YSYEKL. The CDR3 coding sequence is TGCGCCAGCAGCCAAGTCACAGGGAATGGCTACACCTTC. Its protein is CASSQVTGNGYTF.

This CDR3 reads CASSLGREASTDTQYF. In DNA, the CDR3 is TGTGCCAGCAGCTTGGGAAGGGAAGCTAGCACAGATACGCAGTATTTT. The V and J genes are TRBV5-6 and TRBJ2-3; no clear D gene. CDR1 SGHDT and CDR2 YYEEEE come from the germline V gene. The V end was cut by 0 bases, the J end by 0 bases, with 11 bases between. The CDR3 spans 16 residues. The whole variable domain, remainder taken from reference TRBV5-6 and TRBJ2-3, is DAGVTQSPTHLIKTRGQQVTLRCSPKSGHDTVSWYQQALGQGPQFIFQYYEEEERQRGNFPDRFSGHQFPNYSSELNVNALLLGDSALYLCASSLGREASTDTQYFGPGTRLTVL.

The CDR3 bases are TGTGCCAGCTGCGCTAGCGGGGGGAACCAAGAGACCCAGTACTTC. It codes for CASCASGGNQETQYF. The gene calls are TRBV6-5 and TRBJ2-5, with 11 bases fitting TRBD2. The J segment lost 0 bases and the V segment lost 8 bases, leaving 5 bases of the junction unmatched. Germline V gene lookup returns CDR1 MNHEY and CDR2 SVGAGI. The CDR3 is 15 amino acids.

The chain carries TRBV11-2 and TRBJ2-2; the match to TRBD1 covers 8 bases. The trim removed 8 bases at V and 0 bases at J, leaving 2 bases unmatched. CDR3 length: 14 amino acids. Germline assignment: CDR1 SGHAT and CDR2 FQNNGV. The CDR3 reads CASPGGANTGELFF. DNA of the CDR3: TGTGCCAGCCCAGGGGGCGCGAACACCGGGGAGCTGTTTTTT.

This chain joins TRBV15 and TRBJ1-4; no firm D call. Germline assignment: CDR1 LNHNV and CDR2 YYDKDF (reference sequence). The CDR3 extends over 13 amino acids. V was trimmed by 0 bases and J by 8 bases, leaving 7 bases between them. The CDR3 spells CATSRDWPEKLFF. In DNA form, the CDR3 reads TGTGCCACCAGCAGAGATTGGCCCGAAAAACTGTTTTTT.

V gene TRBV3-1 (or the pseudogene TRBV3-2) combines with J gene TRBJ2-1; TRBD1 might be the D (5 bases). The germline V gene has CDR1 LGHDT and CDR2 YNNKEL (reference sequence). V was pared by 3 bases and J by 8 bases, with 14 bases between. CDR3 length equals 14 residues. CDR3 nucleotide sequence: TGTGCCAGCAGCCATGACGATCAGGGCTATGAGCAGTTCTTC. It encodes CASSHDDQGYEQFF.

This rearrangement joins TRBV2 to TRBJ1-3; D possibly corresponds to TRBD1 (5 bases). CDR3 length: 15 residues. Germline CDR1 SNHLY, CDR2 FYNNEI. The V end was cut by 6 bases, the J end by 2 bases, with 14 bases between. The DNA of the CDR3 is TGTGCCAGCAGGCCAAACTGGGGGGCTGGAAACACCATATATTTT. It encodes CASRPNWGAGNTIYF.

This sequence joins TRBV12-3 or TRBV12-4 and TRBJ1-1; D is undetermined. V lost 5 bases, J lost 0 bases, and 4 bases lay in between. CDR3 length: 12 amino acids. The CDR3 region is CASSTLNTEAFF. CDR3 nucleotides: TGTGCCAGCAGTACTTTGAACACTGAAGCTTTCTTT.

This rearrangement joins TRBV30 to TRBJ1-2; D is possibly TRBD1 (6 bases). This CDR3 contains 17 residues. V was clipped by 4 bases and J by 0 bases, with 21 bases between them. Germline CDR1 GTSNPN, CDR2 SVGIG (reference sequence). The CDR3, as DNA: TGTGCCTGGAAGGGGGGGAAAGACCCGCAAACTAACTATGGCTACACCTTC. As protein: CAWKGGKDPQTNYGYTF.

The chain joins TRBV15 to TRBJ2-7, with 7 nucleotides matching TRBD1. V lost 3 bases to trimming and J lost 5 bases; unmatched junction nucleotides: 16. Germline V gene sequence: CDR1 LNHNV, CDR2 YYDKDF (reference sequence). CDR3 size: 17 residues. CDR3 DNA sequence: TGTGCCACCAGCAGGGGGAAGGGGGCATCGGGCCCCGACGAGCAGTACTTC. Translation gives CATSRGKGASGPDEQYF.

This chain links TRBV4-3 with TRBJ2-2, with D possibly called TRBD1 or TRBD2 (5 bases each). Germline assignment: CDR1 LGHNA and CDR2 YSLEER. This CDR3 region has 16 residues. Trimming left V 3 bases short and J 2 bases short, with 13 bases between. CDR3 coding DNA: TGCGCCAGCAGCCAGGAGGTCAGGGTTAACACCGGGGAGCTGTTTTTT. Encoded protein: CASSQEVRVNTGELFF.

The genes are TRBV6-1 and TRBJ1-1; D unclear. The CDR3 length is 14 residues. CDR1 MNHNS and CDR2 SASEGT come from the germline V gene. V was clipped by 3 bases and J by 7 bases, with 15 bases between them. CDR3 residues: CASSDPPRGLEAFF. The CDR3, as DNA: TGTGCCAGCAGTGATCCTCCTAGAGGGCTTGAAGCTTTCTTT.

The chain combines TRBV19 with TRBJ2-2; 9 bases are shared with TRBD2. The CDR3 runs 14 residues. In germline, CDR1 is LNHDA, CDR2 SQIVND (reference sequence). The junction had 7 bases not matched to a gene; V was cut back by 10 bases and J by 4 bases. The CDR3 loop reads CATTRLAVTGELFF. The CDR3 nucleotides read TGTGCCACCACCCGACTAGCGGTCACCGGGGAGCTGTTTTTT.

With respect to this clone: This same CDR3 is encoded by further DNA sequences in the sample. The V call is TRBV18, the J call TRBJ1-5; 7 bases are a match to TRBD1. Germline values: CDR1 KGHSH, CDR2 LQKENI. The trim removed 2 bases at V and 2 bases at J, leaving 0 bases unmatched. The CDR3 runs to 14 residues. The CDR3 DNA reads TGTGCCAGCTCACCAGGGACAGGCAATCAGCCCCAGCATTTT. Amino acid sequence: CASSPGTGNQPQHF.

V usage is TRBV7-9 and J usage is TRBJ1-1; a weak D match, TRBD1 (5 bases). Germline V CDR1 and CDR2: SEHNR, FQNEAQ (reference sequence). The CDR3 totals 15 residues. The V end lost 6 bases, the J end lost 6 bases, and 20 bases lay between the germline ends. The CDR3 DNA is TGTGCCAGCAGGTCCGCGACGTTGAAGGGACCTGAAGCTTTCTTT. Translated, it gives CASRSATLKGPEAFF.

The chain joins TRBV24-1 to TRBJ1-1, with D possibly matching TRBD1 (5 bases). Germline assignment: CDR1 KGHDR and CDR2 SFDVKD. Trimming shortened V by 4 bases and J by 8 bases, and 16 bases separated the two germline ends. The CDR3 contains 14 residues. This chain's CDR3 is CATSDRDRGSEAFF. CDR3 in DNA: TGTGCCACCAGTGACCGGGACCGAGGTTCCGAAGCTTTCTTT.

The V gene is TRBV14, the J gene TRBJ2-4; maybe TRBD1 (6 bases). The CDR3 consists of 14 residues. Germline V gene lookup returns CDR1 SGHDN and CDR2 FVKESK. The V end lost 2 bases, the J end lost 11 bases, and 16 bases lay between the germline ends. CDR3 sequence: CASSQQGILSVQYF. DNA for the CDR3: TGTGCCAGCAGCCAACAGGGGATCTTGTCTGTTCAGTACTTC. Variable domain in full (rest from reference TRBV14 and TRBJ2-4): EAGVTQFPSHSVIEKGQTVTLRCDPISGHDNLYWYRRVMGKEIKFLLHFVKESKQDESGMPNNRFLAERTGGTYSTLKVQPAELEDSGVYFCASSQQGILSVQYFGAGTRLSVL.

The rearrangement uses TRBV6-5 and TRBJ1-4, with TRBD1 as a possible D gene (6 bases). Germline CDR1 reads MNHEY; CDR2 reads SVGAGI. The length of the CDR3 is 13 residues. The V end was cut by 6 bases, the J end by 11 bases, with 16 bases between. The CDR3 protein is CASSSGTLLKLFF. For the CDR3, the DNA is TGTGCCAGCAGCAGTGGGACACTGCTGAAACTGTTTTTT.

The chain links TRBV12-3 or TRBV12-4 to TRBJ1-5; D gene uncertain. The CDR3 spans 13 residues. Deletions cut 4 bases from V and 5 bases from J, with 9 bases between. The CDR3 DNA is TGTGCCAGCAGTTCTTTTGGGGATCAGCCCCAGCATTTT. Residues: CASSSFGDQPQHF.

The chain has TRBV18 and TRBJ2-2; TRBD1 aligns across 9 bases. CDR3 length: 16 residues. J lost 7 bases, V lost 3 bases, and 9 bases had no gene match. The V gene's germline CDR1 is KGHSH and CDR2 LQKENI. The chain's CDR3 is CASSPRTGASRGELFF. The CDR3 coding sequence is TGTGCCAGCTCACCCAGGACAGGGGCCTCGCGCGGGGAGCTGTTTTTT.

J is TRBJ1-6 and V is TRBV19; D is unresolved. There are 14 residues in the CDR3. The V end was cut by 3 bases, the J end by 10 bases, with 13 bases between. Germline V CDR1 and CDR2: LNHDA, SQIVND (reference sequence). CDR3 in amino acids: CASSIDAISSPLHF. Written as DNA, the CDR3 is TGTGCCAGTAGTATCGACGCAATTTCGTCACCCCTCCACTTT.

V and J are TRBV25-1 and TRBJ2-7; 7 bases are a match to TRBD1. The V and J ends lost 4 bases and 3 bases, in that order; junction bases with no gene match: 3. CDR3 length: 13 amino acids. Looked up from germline, CDR1 is MGHDK and CDR2 is SYGVNS. The CDR3 bases are TGTGCCAGCAGTGCCTCAGGGGGCTACGAGCAGTACTTC. It specifies CASSASGGYEQYF.

The chain combines TRBV7-9 with TRBJ2-1; 12 bases are shared with TRBD1. Germline V CDR1 and CDR2: SEHNR, FQNEAQ (reference sequence). J lost 3 bases, V lost 4 bases, and 7 bases had no gene match. This CDR3 contains 17 residues. CDR3 bases: TGTGCCAGCAGCTCGGCCGGGACAGGGGGCCGCTACAATGAGCAGTTCTTC. Translated, it gives CASSSAGTGGRYNEQFF.

The rearrangement joins TRBV24-1 to TRBJ1-1, with 8 bases matching TRBD1. The CDR3 spans 16 residues. Looked up from germline, CDR1 is KGHDR and CDR2 is SFDVKD. V lost 0 bases, J lost 3 bases, and 5 bases stayed unmatched. CDR3 nucleotides: TGTGCCACCAGTGATTTGCCCGACAGGGGCTACACTGAAGCTTTCTTT. Its translation: CATSDLPDRGYTEAFF.

The genes are TRBV9 and TRBJ2-7; D unclear. Looked up from germline, CDR1 is SGDLS and CDR2 is YYNGEE. With 0 bases removed from V and 2 bases from J, the gap between germline ends came to 9 bases. The CDR3 loop spans 14 amino acids. CDR3 bases: TGTGCCAGCAGCGTAGGTTTTCTAGCCTACGAGCAGTACTTC. Protein: CASSVGFLAYEQYF.